These 8 T cell receptor beta chains originate from one sample sequenced in a study of blood T cell repertoires in COVID-19. Profiled with immunoSEQ multiplex PCR; TCRdb holds only in-frame clones, not every one. The sample carries 150,000 to 200,000 clones, 85% to 90% recorded once. Source material: peripheral blood. The receptor set was obtained from a woman aged 60-75 years with acute or convalescent COVID-19.

The table lists this clone with a count of one. The chain is built from TRBV7-6 and TRBJ1-4; D unresolved. This CDR3 has 14 amino acids. Deletions cut 0 bases from V and 0 bases from J, with 2 bases between. CDR1 and CDR2 (germline): SGHVS, FNYEAQ. CDR3 loop: CASSLASTNEKLFF. The DNA of the CDR3 is TGTGCCAGCAGCTTAGCCTCAACTAATGAAAAACTGTTTTTT.

CDR3: CSASHSGRQGMQYF. The CDR3 DNA reads as TGCAGTGCTAGTCACAGCGGGAGGCAGGGGATGCAGTATTTT. V is TRBV20-1 and J is TRBJ2-3; 9 bases align to TRBD2. CDR3 length: 14 residues. Germline V gene data show CDR1 as DFQATT and CDR2 as SNEGSKA (reference sequence). J was trimmed by 11 bases and V by 3 bases; bases with no gene match: 12.

This clone turned up a few times. The J gene is TRBJ1-2, the V gene TRBV3-1 (or the pseudogene TRBV3-2); 9 bases match TRBD1. The germline V gene encodes CDR1 LGHDT and CDR2 YNNKEL (reference sequence). The CDR3 consists of 15 residues. Losses at the gene ends were 6 bases for V and 1 base for J; bases not matched to a gene: 6. The CDR3 loop is CASSPTGGFNYGYTF. The CDR3 DNA follows: TGTGCCAGCAGTCCAACAGGGGGCTTTAACTATGGCTACACCTTC.

This chain uses TRBV3-1 (or the pseudogene TRBV3-2) with TRBJ1-2; unclear D gene. CDR3 length: 13 residues. V was pared by 5 bases and J by 5 bases, with 12 bases between. Germline V gene data show CDR1 as LGHDT and CDR2 as YNNKEL (reference sequence). CDR3: CASSTPSIYGYTF. CDR3 DNA: TGTGCCAGCAGCACCCCGAGCATTTATGGCTACACCTTC.

This chain links TRBV4-1 with TRBJ1-1, with 7 positions matching TRBD1. This CDR3 is built from 13 residues. Germline V CDR1 and CDR2: MGHRA, YSYEKL. V was clipped by 4 bases and J by 8 bases; unmatched bases: 7. This CDR3 is CASSRPGTDEAFF. The CDR3, as DNA: TGCGCCAGCAGCCGCCCCGGGACAGACGAAGCTTTCTTT.

The chain recombines TRBV19 with TRBJ2-5; weak D call: TRBD2 (7 bases). The CDR3 totals 16 residues. V was cut by 5 bases and J by 1 base, with 17 bases left in between. CDR1 LNHDA and CDR2 SQIVND come from the germline V gene (reference sequence). The DNA for the CDR3 is TGTGCCAGTAGTGTTGGGAGGGGACATAGCCAAGAGACCCAGTACTTC. Its protein is CASSVGRGHSQETQYF.

The chain combines TRBV7-8 with TRBJ2-7; 13 nucleotides agree with TRBD2. The CDR3 extends over 19 amino acids. Germline V gene sequence: CDR1 SGHVS, CDR2 FQNEAQ. With V trimmed by 2 bases and J by 1 base, 11 bases remained unmatched. The CDR3, as DNA: TGTGCCAGCAGCTTACAGGCCGGGACTAGCGGGACGAGGTCCTACGAGCAGTACTTC. It encodes CASSLQAGTSGTRSYEQYF.

V usage is TRBV19 and J usage is TRBJ1-2; TRBD1 aligns across 7 bases. V lost 5 bases to trimming and J lost 2 bases; unmatched junction nucleotides: 8. This CDR3 is built from 15 residues. Germline V gene lookup returns CDR1 LNHDA and CDR2 SQIVND (reference sequence). The CDR3 coding sequence is TGTGCCAGTAGTCTGACAGGGAGAGGAAACTATGGCTACACCTTC. This translates into CASSLTGRGNYGYTF.